This TCR beta chain emerged from a study of cytomegalovirus exposure and HLA in healthy donors. Study outcomes and limitations: Presence/absence results assume similar sequencing depth per donor, which may not hold. Segments of the TCR beta V type were, in most cases, productive about 87% or about 30% of the time in an earlier analysis. The dataset shows that most TCR sequences were rare, while some public TCRs occurred in many donors.

This clone was observed a handful of times. What it binds is unknown. From germline, CDR1 is SGDLS and CDR2 YYNGEE. V dropped 3 bases and J dropped 4 bases, with 14 bases sitting between them. The CDR3 is made up of 15 amino acids. Primers included in the PCR were 60 Vbeta and 13 Jbeta primers. Original processing methods: A later analysis counted 80 million or so unique TCR beta chains, about 10 million shared. The repertoire was sequenced with immunoSEQ multiplex PCR; TCRdb's copy has only in-frame clones and lacks some. V, J and clone size are taken as reported in that table, and D and trimming were inferred from the DNA itself. Of some 150,000 clones listed, around a tenth were seen once; the top ten hold 1.5% to 2%.

Sequenced input: PBMCs. The genes are TRBV9 and TRBJ2-1, with a weak D call TRBD2 (7 bases). This receptor was identified in a male donor in good health and CMV-seronegative. CDR3 sequence: CASSDAGAPYNEQFF. The CDR3 DNA reads TGTGCCAGCAGCGATGCGGGGGCGCCGTACAATGAGCAGTTCTTC.